These T cell receptor beta chains were read from a single sample in a study of CD8+ T cells in alopecia areata. The repertoire was sequenced with immunoSEQ multiplex PCR; TCRdb's copy has only in-frame clones and lacks some. The sample yields about 110,000 clones, around 83% seen once. The sequencing used CD8+ T cells sorted from blood, collected at week 24, from a patient treated with tofacitinib. These receptors all stem from a human donor with alopecia areata. CDR3s include the opening cysteine and the closing phenylalanine or tryptophan. The order of the fields is clone size, J gene, D gene, V gene, CDR3 DNA, CDR3 protein. A D gene is named only where the DNA matches it firmly. Clone size, where shown, is once, few, many, or a class for clones that have expanded.

size: -; J: TRBJ2-3; D: -; V: TRBV6-5; DNA: TGTGCCAGCAGTTCGGGCGGGGTCGGAGATACGCAGTATTTT; CDR3: CASSSGGVGDTQYF
size: once; J: TRBJ2-5; D: TRBD2; V: TRBV2; DNA: TGTGCCAGCAGGCCGGGGGGGGCTGGGGAGACCCAGTACTTC; CDR3: CASRPGGAGETQYF
size: -; J: TRBJ1-2; D: -; V: TRBV20-1; DNA: TGCAGTGTAAAGTTTTCGAATGGCTACACCTTC; CDR3: CSVKFSNGYTF
size: -; J: TRBJ2-7; D: TRBD2; V: TRBV7-8; DNA: TGTGCCAGCAGCGGTCTAGCGGGGGGTTCCTACGAGCAGTACTTC; CDR3: CASSGLAGGSYEQYF
size: -; J: TRBJ1-4; D: -; V: TRBV4-1; DNA: TGCGCCAGCAGCCAAGGAGGTGAAAAACTGTTTTTT; CDR3: CASSQGGEKLFF
size: -; J: TRBJ2-2; D: TRBD1; V: TRBV29-1; DNA: TGCAGCGGCGGGACAGGGGGGCGCGATCGGGAGCTGTTTTTT; CDR3: CSGGTGGRDRELFF
size: -; J: TRBJ2-7; D: TRBD1; V: TRBV6-6; DNA: TGTGCCAGCAGTTATGGGACAGACTACGAGCAGTACTTC; CDR3: CASSYGTDYEQYF
size: -; J: TRBJ2-7; D: -; V: TRBV29-1; DNA: TGCAGCGTTGGCTGGGGTCCGGGGGTGGACTACGAGCAGTACTTC; CDR3: CSVGWGPGVDYEQYF
size: -; J: TRBJ2-5; D: -; V: TRBV4-3; DNA: TGCGCCAGCAGCCAAGTACTCCAAGAGACCCAGTACTTC; CDR3: CASSQVLQETQYF
size: -; J: TRBJ2-7; D: TRBD1; V: TRBV6-1; DNA: TGTGCCAGCAGTGAAATTATAGGGGACAGTTACTACGAGCAGTACTTC; CDR3: CASSEIIGDSYYEQYF
size: -; J: TRBJ2-6; D: -; V: TRBV5-4; DNA: -; CDR3: CASSLDLGTVGPGANVLTF
size: few; J: TRBJ2-2; D: -; V: TRBV4-2; DNA: TGTGCCAGCAGCGGTGAACGGGGCACCGGGGAGCTGTTTTTT; CDR3: CASSGERGTGELFF
size: -; J: TRBJ2-5; D: TRBD2; V: TRBV5-4; DNA: TGTGCCAGCAGCTTAGCGGGGTTTGGAGAGACCCAGTACTTC; CDR3: CASSLAGFGETQYF
size: -; J: TRBJ2-7; D: -; V: TRBV15; DNA: TGTGCCACCAGCATCGGTCCCGGGAGCTACGAGCAGTACTTC; CDR3: CATSIGPGSYEQYF
size: -; J: TRBJ2-7; D: TRBD2; V: TRBV27; DNA: TGTGCCAGCAGTTTGGCTAGCGGGGGGATCTCCTACGAGCAGTACTTC; CDR3: CASSLASGGISYEQYF
size: -; J: TRBJ2-7; D: TRBD2; V: TRBV9; DNA: TGTGCCAGCAGCCAACATCGACTAGCGGGGATGGACGAGCAGTACTTC; CDR3: CASSQHRLAGMDEQYF
size: -; J: TRBJ1-6; D: -; V: TRBV4-2; DNA: TGTGCCAGCAGCCAAGCGCCCGAGCAGGGGCGATCACCCCTCCACTTT; CDR3: CASSQAPEQGRSPLHF
size: -; J: TRBJ2-3; D: TRBD2; V: TRBV29-1; DNA: TGCAGCGTCATGGGGGGGGGACCTAGCACAGATACGCAGTATTTT; CDR3: CSVMGGGPSTDTQYF
size: once; J: TRBJ2-7; D: -; V: TRBV11-2; DNA: TGTGCCAGCAGCTTAGTGAGAAACTCCTACGAGCAGTACTTC; CDR3: CASSLVRNSYEQYF
size: -; J: TRBJ2-1; D: TRBD1; V: TRBV4-1; DNA: TGCGCCAGCAGCCAAGTCCGACAGGGGGCAAGCCCCGGCCCCAATGAGCAGTTCTTC; CDR3: CASSQVRQGASPGPNEQFF
size: -; J: TRBJ2-7; D: TRBD1; V: TRBV7-6; DNA: TGTGCCAGCAGCTTAGCGATGACAGGGGGCGAAAGCTCCTACGAGCAGTACTTC; CDR3: CASSLAMTGGESSYEQYF
size: -; J: TRBJ2-7; D: TRBD1; V: TRBV27; DNA: TGTGCCAGCACCTTGACAGGGGCGAGCTCCTACGAGCAGTACTTC; CDR3: CASTLTGASSYEQYF
size: -; J: TRBJ2-1; D: -; V: TRBV2; DNA: TGTGCCAGCAGTGAGACTAATGGGGACTACAATGAGCAGTTCTTC; CDR3: CASSETNGDYNEQFF
size: -; J: TRBJ2-3; D: -; V: TRBV7-9; DNA: TGTGCCAGCAGCTATTTAGATACGCAGTATTTT; CDR3: CASSYLDTQYF
size: -; J: TRBJ2-7; D: TRBD1; V: TRBV7-9; DNA: TGTGCCAGCAGCTTAGTGGGACAGAACTCCTACGAGCAGTACTTC; CDR3: CASSLVGQNSYEQYF
size: once; J: TRBJ2-1; D: -; V: TRBV6-6; DNA: TGTGCCAGCAGTTACTCGGCCGAGGGGACCTACAATGAGCAGTTCTTC; CDR3: CASSYSAEGTYNEQFF
size: -; J: TRBJ1-4; D: -; V: TRBV5-1; DNA: TGCGCCAGCAGCTTGGAGACAGCGTTTGGTGGGGAACTGTTTTTT; CDR3: CASSLETAFGGELFF
size: -; J: TRBJ2-1; D: -; V: TRBV7-9; DNA: TGTGCCAGCAGTCAAATGGGGGAGCAGTTCTTC; CDR3: CASSQMGEQFF
size: -; J: TRBJ2-3; D: -; V: TRBV2; DNA: TGTGCCAGCAGTGAAGGTTTCCAAGATACGCAGTATTTT; CDR3: CASSEGFQDTQYF
size: -; J: TRBJ1-2; D: -; V: TRBV4-3; DNA: TGCGCCAGCAGCCAAGATTTAACGGGACTTAACTATGGCTACACCTTC; CDR3: CASSQDLTGLNYGYTF
size: -; J: TRBJ1-4; D: -; V: TRBV14; DNA: TGTGCCAGCAGCCAAGGAGGGGGGCGACTGTTTTTT; CDR3: CASSQGGGRLFF
size: once; J: TRBJ2-1; D: -; V: TRBV5-1; DNA: TGCGCCAGCAGGTCCATGAACTCCTACAATGAGCAGTTCTTC; CDR3: CASRSMNSYNEQFF
size: -; J: TRBJ2-1; D: TRBD1; V: TRBV6-5; DNA: TGTGCCAGCAGTTCTACCAGGGGGCTTTTCGGTGAGCAGTTCTTC; CDR3: CASSSTRGLFGEQFF
size: -; J: TRBJ2-3; D: -; V: TRBV7-2; DNA: TGTGCCAGCCGTTTGGGTTCGGCGCAGTATTTT; CDR3: CASRLGSAQYF
size: -; J: TRBJ2-2; D: TRBD1; V: TRBV5-1; DNA: TGCGCCAGCAGCTTGGAGGACAGGGGGCTTGGCGGGGAGCTGTTTTTT; CDR3: CASSLEDRGLGGELFF
size: -; J: TRBJ2-7; D: -; V: TRBV2; DNA: TGTGCCAGCACCGCCGGGGGATCCTACGAGCAGTACTTC; CDR3: CASTAGGSYEQYF
size: few; J: TRBJ2-5; D: TRBD2; V: TRBV13; DNA: TGTGCCAGCAGGACTAGCGGGGGGAAAGAGACCCAGTACTTC; CDR3: CASRTSGGKETQYF
size: -; J: TRBJ1-1; D: -; V: TRBV13; DNA: TGTGCCAGCAGCCGGACGGCGCCCACTGAAGCTTTCTTT; CDR3: CASSRTAPTEAFF
size: -; J: TRBJ1-5; D: -; V: TRBV2; DNA: TGTGCCAGCAGAACCCGACGGGGTACCAATCAGCCCCAGCATTTT; CDR3: CASRTRRGTNQPQHF
size: once; J: TRBJ2-1; D: TRBD2; V: TRBV7-6; DNA: TGTGCCAGCAGCCCGGCGGGGGGGGCCTACAATGAGCAGTTCTTC; CDR3: CASSPAGGAYNEQFF
size: -; J: TRBJ2-3; D: -; V: TRBV4-1; DNA: TGCGCCAGCAGCCAAGATTGGGATACGCAGTATTTT; CDR3: CASSQDWDTQYF
size: -; J: TRBJ2-6; D: TRBD1; V: TRBV27; DNA: TGTGCCAGCAGAGGGACAGAGCGCTCTGGGGCCAACGTCCTGACTTTC; CDR3: CASRGTERSGANVLTF
size: -; J: TRBJ2-3; D: -; V: TRBV14; DNA: TGTGCCAGCAGCCAAGATCGAGGGTCGGAAGATACGCAGTATTTT; CDR3: CASSQDRGSEDTQYF
size: -; J: TRBJ2-1; D: TRBD2; V: TRBV4-1; DNA: TGCGCCAGCAGCCAGGTAGCGGGCCACAATGAGCAGTTCTTC; CDR3: CASSQVAGHNEQFF
size: -; J: TRBJ2-7; D: TRBD1; V: TRBV4-1; DNA: TGCGCCAGCAGCCAAGAGCGGGGGACAGGGGGCGAGCAGTACTTC; CDR3: CASSQERGTGGEQYF
size: once; J: TRBJ2-3; D: -; V: TRBV11-2; DNA: TGTGCCAGCAGCCGGAGGACAGAATCGCAGTATTTT; CDR3: CASSRRTESQYF
size: -; J: TRBJ2-7; D: -; V: TRBV5-5; DNA: TGTGCCAGCAGCTTCACAGGGTCCTACGAGCAGTACTTC; CDR3: CASSFTGSYEQYF
size: -; J: TRBJ2-7; D: -; V: TRBV9; DNA: TGTGCCAGCAGCCAAGGGACGGACTGGACCTACGAGCAGTACTTC; CDR3: CASSQGTDWTYEQYF
size: -; J: TRBJ2-7; D: -; V: TRBV5-1; DNA: TGCGCCAGCAGCTCCCGGCCGGGCCCGACCTACGAGCAGTACTTC; CDR3: CASSSRPGPTYEQYF
size: -; J: TRBJ2-5; D: -; V: TRBV25-1; DNA: TGTGCCAGCAGTGGCGACCAGGGAATTGGAGAGACCCAGTACTTC; CDR3: CASSGDQGIGETQYF
size: once; J: TRBJ2-7; D: TRBD2; V: TRBV14; DNA: TGTGCCAGCAGCCTGGGCATCGGGGGGTCCTACGAGCAGTACTTC; CDR3: CASSLGIGGSYEQYF
size: -; J: TRBJ1-5; D: -; V: TRBV7-9; DNA: TGTGCCAGCAGCTTAGAGGATCATCAGCCCCAGCATTTT; CDR3: CASSLEDHQPQHF
size: -; J: TRBJ2-3; D: TRBD1; V: TRBV5-1; DNA: TGCGCCAGCAGCTCTCCGGGACAGGGCAGGGAGGGCACAGATACGCAGTATTTT; CDR3: CASSSPGQGREGTDTQYF